This T cell receptor beta chain was sequenced during a study of T cells after yellow fever vaccination. One entry per CDR3 protein results from TCRdb running MiXCR on the 5' RACE reads. This table holds hundreds of thousands of distinct CDR3 sequences, approximately 12% found once. Points from the study as a whole: Though it reached lower strength, the secondary response hit its peak faster, day 5 versus 15.

This clonotype was counted only a few times. The antigen remains undetermined. Germline V gives CDR1 SGHTA, CDR2 FQGTGA. The CDR3 extends over 13 amino acids. Trimming took 5 bases from V and 6 from J; bases not matched to a gene: 4. Sequenced material: PBMCs, taken on the day of the yellow fever booster vaccination. This clonotype originated in a man aged 25 to 45 who received the YFV17D yellow fever vaccine. The chain is built from TRBV7-3 and TRBJ2-5; 9 bases match TRBD1. In nucleotides, the CDR3 is TGTGCCAGCAGCACTGGACAGGGGCAGACCCAGTACTTC. As protein: CASSTGQGQTQYF.